The 23 T cell receptor beta chains below were found in one sample sequenced in a study of CD8 T cells in ankylosing spondylitis. TCRdb used MiXCR to reprocess the 5' RACE reads, holding one entry per CDR3 protein. The repertoire has roughly 38,000 distinct CDR3 sequences, about 9.4% of them found once; the top ten carry about 16%. The sequencing input was blood, either unsorted or a sorted T cell fraction (not recorded which). All receptors derive from a male donor with ankylosing spondylitis or in good health (not recorded which).

Many counts were recorded for this clonotype. The chain joins TRBV4-3 to TRBJ2-7; D is possibly TRBD1 (7 bases). Germline V gene sequence: CDR1 LGHNA, CDR2 YSLEER. The CDR3 spans 15 residues. The V end lost 4 bases, the J end lost 4 bases, and 17 bases lay between the germline ends. The CDR3 DNA is TGCGCCAGCAGCCGGATAGAGACAGGGAGGTACGAGCAGTACTTC. It is translated as CASSRIETGRYEQYF.

In this sample, this clonotype turned up a few times. This chain links TRBV5-1 with TRBJ2-7, with D possibly being TRBD1 (6 bases). The CDR3 sequence is 14 residues long. V was shortened by 0 bases and J by 2 bases, with 9 bases between the two germline ends. The germline CDR1 and CDR2 sequences are SGHRS and YFSETQ. CDR3 DNA: TGCGCCAGCAGCTTGGAGGGACAACCCTACGAGCAGTACTTC. Translated, it gives CASSLEGQPYEQYF.

This clonotype was observed at least ten times. The V and J genes are TRBV6-2 or TRBV6-3 and TRBJ2-3; 9 bases match TRBD2. Unmatched junction bases numbered 8, after V lost 7 bases and J lost 0 bases. Germline assignment: CDR1 MNHEY and CDR2 SVGEGT. This CDR3 has 16 residues. Written as DNA, the CDR3 is TGTGCCAGCACCATGAGACTAGCGGCAAGCACAGATACGCAGTATTTT. Translating it yields CASTMRLAASTDTQYF.

The sample holds many counts of this clonotype. The chain uses TRBV10-3 and TRBJ2-7; 9 bases line up with TRBD1. Germline values: CDR1 ENHRY, CDR2 SYGVKD. CDR3 length: 16 amino acids. With 7 bases clipped from V and 3 bases from J, the junction kept 13 bases outside the gene matches. The CDR3 reads CAITTSPGQGGYEQYF. CDR3 coding DNA: TGTGCCATCACCACTAGCCCGGGACAGGGCGGCTACGAGCAGTACTTC.

The chain links TRBV7-2 to TRBJ2-7, with TRBD2 matching over 10 bases. Germline V gene sequence: CDR1 SGHTA, CDR2 FQGNSA. The CDR3 extends over 16 amino acids. Trimming took 5 bases from V and 0 from J; bases not matched to a gene: 7. This chain's CDR3 is CASSQTSGDLSYEQYF. For the CDR3, the DNA is TGTGCCAGCAGCCAAACTAGCGGGGATCTCTCCTACGAGCAGTACTTC.

This chain joins TRBV6-2 or TRBV6-3 and TRBJ2-2, with D possibly matching TRBD1 (6 bases). Trimming stripped 10 bases from V and 2 bases from J, with 14 bases between. The CDR3 has 14 residues. Germline lookup yields CDR1 MNHEY and CDR2 SVGEGT. The CDR3 loop reads CATLRGGNTGELFF. The CDR3 DNA reads as TGTGCCACGCTTCGAGGGGGAAACACCGGGGAGCTGTTTTTT.

This clonotype has ten or more counts. The chain employs TRBV12-3 or TRBV12-4 and TRBJ2-7; D is possibly TRBD1 (5 bases). The CDR3 is made up of 14 amino acids. V was cut by 3 bases and J by 2 bases, with 11 bases left in between. CDR3: CASSFFTGPYEQYF. CDR3 sequence (DNA): TGTGCCAGCAGTTTTTTCACAGGTCCCTACGAGCAGTACTTC.

This clonotype has ten or more counts. The chain uses TRBV7-8 and TRBJ2-1; 9 bases match TRBD2. The CDR3 is 14 amino acids. V lost 5 bases and J lost 4; bases outside the gene matches: 3. Germline loops: CDR1 SGHVS, CDR2 FQNEAQ. The CDR3 sequence: CASSRLAEYNEQFF. The CDR3 DNA reads as TGTGCCAGCAGCCGACTAGCGGAGTACAATGAGCAGTTCTTC.

This clonotype was counted many times. The chain carries TRBV9 and TRBJ2-3, with no clear D. This CDR3 has 14 residues. V shed 1 base and J shed 0 bases, with 6 bases lying between them. Germline CDR1 reads SGDLS; CDR2 reads YYNGEE. The CDR3, as DNA: TGTGCCAGCAGCGTATCTGAAAGCACAGATACGCAGTATTTT. This gives the protein CASSVSESTDTQYF.

This clonotype appeared many times. The chain couples TRBV6-2 or TRBV6-3 to TRBJ2-7, with a tentative D call TRBD1 (5 bases). The ends were cut back, 8 bases at V and 0 bases at J, with 11 bases in the middle. The CDR3 is 13 residues long. Germline V gene sequence: CDR1 MNHEY, CDR2 SVGEGT. The CDR3 DNA reads as TGTGCCAGCGAACAGGACATCTCCTACGAGCAGTACTTC. As protein: CASEQDISYEQYF.

This clonotype was observed at least ten times. The V and J genes are TRBV2 and TRBJ1-1, with D perhaps matching TRBD1 (5 bases). Trimming removed 7 bases at V and 1 base at J, with 13 bases between. CDR3 length equals 14 residues. Per the germline V gene, CDR1 is SNHLY and CDR2 is FYNNEI. The CDR3, as DNA: TGTGCCAGCACTAGCGGGGGATGGAACACTGAAGCTTTCTTT. Its translation: CASTSGGWNTEAFF.

This clonotype was seen at least ten times. The rearrangement uses TRBV20-1 and TRBJ2-7; 11 bases are shared with TRBD1. CDR1 and CDR2 (germline): DFQATT, SNEGSKA (reference sequence). This CDR3 comprises 14 residues. V lost 5 bases to trimming and J lost 6 bases; unmatched junction nucleotides: 9. In nucleotides, the CDR3 is TGCAGTGCTCCGAGGGGACAGGGGGTTCTCGAGCAGTACTTC. Amino acid sequence: CSAPRGQGVLEQYF.

This clonotype was counted ten times or more. This chain joins TRBV18 and TRBJ2-1, with D unresolved. CDR1 is KGHSH and CDR2 is LQKENI in the germline V gene. Trimming pared 0 bases from V and 3 bases from J, leaving 3 bases between. The CDR3 contains 13 residues. Written as DNA, the CDR3 is TGTGCCAGCTCACCACCAAGCTACAATGAGCAGTTCTTC. It yields the protein CASSPPSYNEQFF.

This clonotype was recorded many times. V and J are TRBV7-9 and TRBJ2-1; 9 nucleotides align to TRBD2. J lost 5 bases, V lost 1 base, and 6 bases had no gene match. This CDR3 has 16 amino acids. Looked up from germline, CDR1 is SEHNR and CDR2 is FQNEAQ (reference sequence). CDR3 DNA: TGTGCCAGCAGCTTAGTGTTAGCGGGAGAAAACAATGAGCAGTTCTTC. Translation: CASSLVLAGENNEQFF.

This clonotype occurred many times. J is TRBJ2-3 and V is TRBV6-1, with 13 bases that match TRBD2. J lost 3 bases, V lost 6 bases, and 6 bases had no gene match. The CDR3 contains 16 residues. Per the germline V gene, CDR1 is MNHNS and CDR2 is SASEGT. The CDR3 region is CASSRGLAGSTDTQYF. The DNA of the CDR3 is TGTGCCAGCAGCCGGGGACTAGCGGGATCGACAGATACGCAGTATTTT.

Many counts were recorded for this clonotype. The chain couples TRBV6-1 to TRBJ1-2, with D unclear. The CDR3 totals 14 residues. CDR1 MNHNS and CDR2 SASEGT come from the germline V gene. Between the trimmed V and J ends, which lost 7 bases and 0 bases, there was a span of 12 bases. This CDR3 is CASTRTLANYGYTF. The CDR3 region has the DNA TGTGCCAGCACCCGGACTCTAGCTAACTATGGCTACACCTTC.

This clonotype was counted ten times or more. The gene calls are TRBV6-1 and TRBJ2-5; 7 bases agree with TRBD1. CDR1 is MNHNS and CDR2 is SASEGT in the germline V gene. Losses at the gene ends were 6 bases for V and 1 base for J; bases not matched to a gene: 2. CDR3 length equals 13 residues. The CDR3 coding sequence is TGTGCCAGCAGCGGGACAGCCCAAGAGACCCAGTACTTC. Translating gives CASSGTAQETQYF.

This clonotype was observed at least ten times. V usage is TRBV7-9 and J usage is TRBJ2-5, with 12 bases aligning to TRBD1. This CDR3 comprises 16 residues. Germline V lookup: CDR1 SEHNR, CDR2 FQNEAQ (reference sequence). V shed 1 base, J shed 5 bases, and the junction held 5 bases outside the gene matches. The CDR3 sequence: CASSLGDRGLRETQYF. Here the CDR3 DNA reads TGTGCCAGCAGCTTAGGGGACAGGGGGCTCCGGGAGACCCAGTACTTC.

The chain recombines TRBV19 with TRBJ1-5; unclear D gene. V was cut by 9 bases and J by 1 base, with 19 bases left in between. The CDR3 loop spans 16 amino acids. The germline V gene encodes CDR1 LNHDA and CDR2 SQIVND (reference sequence). For the CDR3, the DNA is TGTGCCAGCAACATAAATTATAGGATAAGCAATCAGCCCCAGCATTTT. Encoded protein: CASNINYRISNQPQHF.

This clonotype showed up many times. The chain combines TRBV15 with TRBJ2-3; the D gene is possibly TRBD1 (6 bases). Trimming shortened V by 6 bases and J by 12 bases, and 13 bases separated the two germline ends. The CDR3 has 11 amino acids. Germline CDR1 LNHNV, CDR2 YYDKDF (reference sequence). The CDR3 here is CATRAGAGQYF. For the CDR3, the DNA is TGTGCCACCAGGGCAGGGGCTGGTCAGTATTTT.

This clonotype showed up many times. The chain couples TRBV20-1 to TRBJ1-5; D not certain. This CDR3 is 13 amino acids long. Trimming removed 0 bases from V and 2 bases from J, with 5 bases in between. The germline CDR1 and CDR2 sequences are DFQATT and SNEGSKA (reference sequence). DNA for the CDR3: TGCAGTGCTAGAGATCAGGGCAATCAGCCCCAGCATTTT. Translating it yields CSARDQGNQPQHF.

The rearrangement uses TRBV7-9 and TRBJ2-1, with D possibly being TRBD1 (7 bases). The germline V gene has CDR1 SEHNR and CDR2 FQNEAQ (reference sequence). V gave up 3 bases and J gave up 4 bases, with 13 bases separating them. The CDR3 covers 15 residues. The CDR3 reads CASSFWQGGYNEQFF. In DNA form, the CDR3 reads TGTGCCAGCAGCTTTTGGCAGGGGGGTTACAATGAGCAGTTCTTC.

In this sample, this clonotype turned up many times. The V and J genes are TRBV7-9 and TRBJ2-7; TRBD1 might be the D (6 bases). The CDR3 has 15 residues. Trimming pared 5 bases from V and 2 bases from J, leaving 16 bases between. CDR1 is SEHNR and CDR2 is FQNEAQ in the germline V gene (reference sequence). The CDR3 here is CASSVLGQPPYEQYF. The CDR3 nucleotides are TGTGCCAGCAGCGTCCTCGGACAGCCCCCCTACGAGCAGTACTTC.